This T cell receptor (gamma chain) was recorded in a study of Vδ1+ human thymocytes. Study conclusions and caveats: Thymic delta-chain repertoires held 15% to 20% Vdelta2 sequences and few Vdelta3, despite high sort purity. In the thymus, TRG and TRD repertoires looked highly polyclonal with Gaussian CDR3 lengths.

Note on this clone: Its antigen remains unknown.

After alphabeta T cell depletion, CD3+ Vdelta1+ Vdelta2- thymocytes were sorted. There are 11 residues in the CDR3. CDR1 is VTNTFY, CDR2 YDVSTARD, per germline (reference sequence). V shed 3 bases, J shed 12 bases, and the junction held 8 bases outside the gene matches. Sequences come from RNA converted to cDNA by reverse transcription. Pooled V-gene forward primers with one constant-region reverse primer generated the CDR3 amplicons by multiplex PCR. TCRdb fed the multiplex PCR reads to CATT. The table shows several thousand gamma-chain clones, with approximately 51% occurring only once. The source of this sequence is a girl under two years old who had congenital heart surgery. Specimen: Vdelta1+ gamma-delta thymocytes from the thymus. Sample subset: FACS-sorted CD3+ TCRalphabeta- TCRVdelta1+ TCRVdelta2- thymocytes. J is TRGJ1 or TRGJ2 and V is TRGV3. TCRdb does not report a J gene; here it was assigned by matching the DNA to germline references. The CDR3 reads CATWDGPTKLF. For the CDR3, the DNA is TGTGCCACCTGGGACGGGCCCACGAAACTCTTT.